This section outlines one T cell receptor beta chain sequence together with its context. Its antigen is currently unknown. This sample is drawn from a study of cytomegalovirus exposure and HLA in healthy donors. Across the study: Earlier, approximately 180 million T cells were analyzed, and 95 million to 140 million unique TCR beta sequences were found among them.

Study observations and caveats: Earlier results showed most TCR beta V segments being productive about 87% or about 30% of the time.

The PCR used 60 Vbeta and 13 Jbeta primers. Sequenced by immunoSEQ multiplex PCR; TCRdb stores in-frame clones only, minus some. This sample has nearly 110,000 clones, with 60% to 80% found just once. Germline CDR1 and CDR2: SNHLY and FYNNEI. V gave up 2 bases and J gave up 6 bases; unmatched junction bases: 7. The CDR3 has 16 amino acids. The rearrangement uses TRBV2 and TRBJ1-5; 10 nucleotides match TRBD1. The receptor was derived from a boy aged 5-17 years in good health and CMV-seronegative. The sample taken for sequencing was PBMCs. The CDR3 spells CASSEFRRTGGQPQHF. In DNA form, the CDR3 reads TGTGCCAGCAGTGAATTTAGGAGGACAGGGGGTCAGCCCCAGCATTTT.